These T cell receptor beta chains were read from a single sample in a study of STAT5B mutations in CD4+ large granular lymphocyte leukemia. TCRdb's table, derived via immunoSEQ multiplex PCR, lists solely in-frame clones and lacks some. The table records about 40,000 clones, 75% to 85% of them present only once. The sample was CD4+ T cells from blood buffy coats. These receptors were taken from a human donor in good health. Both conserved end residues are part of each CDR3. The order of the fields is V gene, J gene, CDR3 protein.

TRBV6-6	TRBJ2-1	CAAWASGYNEQFF
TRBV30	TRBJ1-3	CAWSAPWGTGNTIYF
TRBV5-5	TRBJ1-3	CASSLQAAGNTIYF
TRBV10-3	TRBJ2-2	CAIRPGQGNTGELFF
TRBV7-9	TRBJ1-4	CASRHDIGHNEKLFF
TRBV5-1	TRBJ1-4	CASSLRIQEKLFF
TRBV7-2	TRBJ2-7	CASSLSGTSYEQYF
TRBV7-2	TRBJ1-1	CASSLELGRSTEAFF
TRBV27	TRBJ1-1	CASSLTGSNTEAFF
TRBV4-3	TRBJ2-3	CASSQEPGLSRAYTQYF
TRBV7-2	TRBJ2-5	CASSNGGQRQETQYF
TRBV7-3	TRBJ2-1	CASSLTGTLNNEQFF
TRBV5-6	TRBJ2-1	CASSLFAGGTSSGFF
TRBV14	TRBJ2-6	CASSPLTGAGANVLTF